This TCR beta chain was observed in a study of breast tumors, draining lymph nodes, adjacent tissues. Axillary draining lymph nodes of breast cancer patients supplied the node samples. This CDR3 is 15 amino acids long. In germline, CDR1 is LNHNV, CDR2 YYDKDF (reference sequence). The ends lost 6 bases at V and 8 bases at J; junction bases unmatched: 8. This clonotype came up many times. The antigen is undetermined. MiXCR, applied by TCRdb to the multiplex PCR reads, yields one record per CDR3 protein. The data hold 150,000 to 200,000 distinct CDR3 sequences, with roughly 30% observed a single time. Study conclusions and caveats: Tumor T cell lymph node origin was a supported hypothesis, not proven. Tumor TCR diversity was below lymph nodes but above nontumor tissue.

This receptor was obtained from a female donor with breast cancer. Some clones in this sample may be carry-over from other donors' samples. The rearrangement joins TRBV15 to TRBJ2-1; 12 positions match TRBD1. The sequencing input was axillary lymph node tissue. The CDR3, as DNA: TGTGCCACCAGGAAGGGACAGGGGGCTAGCGATGAGCAGTTCTTC. It encodes CATRKGQGASDEQFF.